The present entry profiles one T cell receptor (beta chain) with its context. Its antigen is still unknown. The protocol was immunoSEQ multiplex PCR, while the TCRdb copy is restricted to in-frame clones and leaves out a portion. Of about 110,000 clones detected, roughly nine tenths appear once; the ten largest clones hold about 3%. Germline CDR1 is MGHRA and CDR2 is YSYEKL. CDR3 size: 17 residues. Trimming took 0 bases from V and 4 from J, leaving 16 bases between them. The sample belongs to a study of T cell responses to AZD1222 COVID-19 vaccine. The study's findings and limits: Baseline antibody screening turned up just 6 or 7 seropositive AZD1222 recipients. White British people made up most donors, females outnumbered males, and clonal diversity was possibly underestimated. Per reports, nearly half of all spike-specific TCRs target regions that are unmutated in variants. After the peak T cell response, and only then, were repertoires sampled.

Source: peripheral blood, taken on day 0 of MenACWY control vaccination. The V and J genes are TRBV4-1 and TRBJ1-5; D unresolved. This TCR derives from an adult in good health. CDR3: CASSQELGPTGNQPQHF. For the CDR3, the DNA is TGCGCCAGCAGCCAAGAGTTAGGTCCGACCGGGAATCAGCCCCAGCATTTT.